What follows are 7 T cell receptor beta chains derived from one specimen sequenced in a study of siplizumab effects on memory and regulatory T cells. Using immunoSEQ multiplex PCR, the repertoire was profiled, and TCRdb retains in-frame clones only, with some absent. The table lists about 85,000 clones, 85% to 95% of them singletons. Sequencing was carried out using CD8+ T cells sorted from blood. These receptors originate from a human donor in good health.

The genes are TRBV2 and TRBJ2-7, with a tentative D call TRBD1 (6 bases). Trimming removed 10 bases at V and 5 bases at J, with 18 bases between. Per the germline V gene, CDR1 is SNHLY and CDR2 is FYNNEI. The CDR3 loop spans 13 amino acids. In DNA form, the CDR3 reads TGTGCCACCCAGTTCGGACAGCCTAACGAGCAGTACTTC. Protein: CATQFGQPNEQYF.

The chain links TRBV28 to TRBJ2-7; D may be TRBD2 (6 bases). The CDR3 covers 14 residues. Per the germline V gene, CDR1 is MDHEN and CDR2 is SYDVKM. Trimming removed 8 bases from V and 3 bases from J, with 17 bases in between. DNA of the CDR3: TGTGCCAGCTCGGCCGCGGGAAGGGTCTACGAGCAGTACTTC. Amino acid sequence: CASSAAGRVYEQYF.

The chain has TRBV19 and TRBJ2-2; possibly TRBD1 for D (5 bases). Germline loops: CDR1 LNHDA, CDR2 SQIVND (reference sequence). The V end was cut by 0 bases, the J end by 6 bases, with 8 bases between. The CDR3 is made up of 14 amino acids. The CDR3 loop is CASSIEGPAGELFF. DNA of the CDR3: TGTGCCAGTAGTATAGAGGGGCCGGCCGGGGAGCTGTTTTTT.

This chain joins TRBV9 and TRBJ1-1; D gene ambiguous. Trimming took off 3 bases at V and 0 bases at J, with 6 bases between the two ends. The CDR3 extends over 13 amino acids. Germline lookup yields CDR1 SGDLS and CDR2 YYNGEE. Here the CDR3 DNA reads TGTGCCAGCAGCGCCACAGTGAACACTGAAGCTTTCTTT. Amino acid sequence: CASSATVNTEAFF.

The chain carries TRBV20-1 and TRBJ2-1, with a weak D call TRBD2 (5 bases). Germline CDR1 reads DFQATT; CDR2 reads SNEGSKA (reference sequence). Trimming took off 4 bases at V and 8 bases at J, with 9 bases between the two ends. This CDR3 spans 11 amino acids. CDR3 sequence: CSAMEEHEQFF. The CDR3 nucleotides read TGCAGTGCTATGGAGGAACATGAGCAGTTCTTC.

The chain uses TRBV6-5 and TRBJ1-1; no clear D. Between the trimmed V and J ends, which lost 0 bases and 5 bases, there was a span of 7 bases. CDR3 size: 13 residues. Germline CDR1 and CDR2: MNHEY and SVGAGI. Here the CDR3 reads CASSYSGKTEAFF. The DNA of the CDR3 is TGTGCCAGCAGTTACTCAGGGAAGACTGAAGCTTTCTTT.

This chain links TRBV27 with TRBJ2-5; 9 bases map to TRBD1. The DNA end lines up better with TRBJ2-7; the J call may be wrong. The germline V gene encodes CDR1 MNHEY and CDR2 SMNVEV (reference sequence). This CDR3 is built from 16 residues. CDR3 region: CASSFSNPTGGHEQYF. The CDR3 DNA reads as TGTGCCAGCAGTTTTTCAAATCCTACAGGGGGCCACGAGCAGTACTTC.